One T cell receptor beta chain is described in this entry. This sample stems from a study of shared clonotypes between healthy human individuals. This CDR3 region has 17 residues. V dropped 3 bases and J dropped 0; count of bases not matched to a gene: 8. The V gene's germline CDR1 is LNHDA and CDR2 SQIVND (reference sequence). Some clones are missing from TCRdb's copy, which holds only in-frame ones; the method was immunoSEQ multiplex PCR. In the table there are around 1 million clones, over 60% of which are singletons. This TCR was recovered from a man younger than 30 in good health. The sequenced material came from memory CD4+ T cells sorted from blood. Subset denoted: CD45RA-negative fraction. This chain links TRBV19 with TRBJ2-7; 10 bases fit TRBD2. CDR3 sequence: CASSIGGLAGDSYEQYF. The CDR3 nucleotides are TGTGCCAGTAGTATCGGTGGGCTAGCGGGGGACTCCTACGAGCAGTACTTC.